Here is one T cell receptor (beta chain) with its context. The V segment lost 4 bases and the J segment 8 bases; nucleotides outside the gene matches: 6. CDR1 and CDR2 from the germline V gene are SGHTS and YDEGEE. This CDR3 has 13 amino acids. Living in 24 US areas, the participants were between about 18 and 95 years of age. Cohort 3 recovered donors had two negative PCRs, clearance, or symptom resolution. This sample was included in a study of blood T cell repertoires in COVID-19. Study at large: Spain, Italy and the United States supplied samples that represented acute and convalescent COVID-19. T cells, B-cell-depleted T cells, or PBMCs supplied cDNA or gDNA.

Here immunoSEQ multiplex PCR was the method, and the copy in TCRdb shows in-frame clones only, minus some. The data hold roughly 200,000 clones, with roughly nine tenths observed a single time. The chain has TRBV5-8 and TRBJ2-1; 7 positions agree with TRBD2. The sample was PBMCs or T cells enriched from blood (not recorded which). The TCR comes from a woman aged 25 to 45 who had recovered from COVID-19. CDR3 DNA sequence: TGTGCCAGCAGCGTGCGGGGGAGACATGAGCAGTTCTTC. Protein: CASSVRGRHEQFF.